The 20 T cell receptor beta chains below all came from one sample that was sequenced in a study of fetal regulatory T cell absence and autoimmunity. Assay used: immunoSEQ multiplex PCR; TCRdb lists only in-frame clones, some missing. The sample holds around 100,000 clones, more than 70% seen once. The sample comprised pancreas tissue. The receptors derive from a male donor with IPEX syndrome.

V gene TRBV4-2 combines with J gene TRBJ2-2; D remains unclear. V lost 1 base and J lost 0, with 6 bases in between. CDR1 and CDR2 (germline): LGHNA, YNFKEQ. The CDR3 contains 15 residues. CDR3 bases: TGTGCCAGCAGCCAAGCTCTAGCGAACACCGGGGAGCTGTTTTTT. It encodes CASSQALANTGELFF.

The rearrangement links TRBV12-5 to TRBJ2-1, with 7 nucleotides matching TRBD2. The germline gives CDR1 LGHNT, CDR2 FRNRAP. V lost 1 base, J lost 0 bases, and 9 bases stayed unmatched. CDR3 length equals 18 residues. In nucleotides, the CDR3 is TGTGCTAGTGGTTTGGCAACACTAGCGCCCCTCTCCTACAATGAGCAGTTCTTC. Protein: CASGLATLAPLSYNEQFF.

This sequence joins TRBV7-2 and TRBJ1-6; 9 bases match TRBD1. CDR1 is SGHTA, CDR2 FQGNSA, per germline. The CDR3 sequence is 16 residues long. Trimming at V came to 5 bases and at J to 10 bases, leaving 12 bases not matched to a gene. This chain's CDR3 is CASSPSLDRGGSPLHF. The CDR3 DNA sequence: TGTGCCAGCAGCCCCTCCCTGGACAGGGGCGGGTCACCCCTCCACTTT.

The chain uses TRBV7-6 and TRBJ1-6; tentatively, D is TRBD1 (6 bases). This CDR3 comprises 15 residues. CDR1 SGHVS and CDR2 FNYEAQ come from the germline V gene. The V end lost 2 bases, the J end lost 6 bases, and 11 bases lay between the germline ends. This chain's CDR3 is CASSLRRGLNSPLHF. CDR3 sequence (DNA): TGTGCCAGCAGCTTACGCAGGGGCCTTAATTCACCCCTCCACTTT.

The rearrangement joins TRBV7-2 to TRBJ2-5; TRBD2 matches at 13 bases. This CDR3 comprises 17 residues. The J segment lost 3 bases and the V segment lost 3 bases, leaving 7 bases of the junction unmatched. Germline V gene sequence: CDR1 SGHTA, CDR2 FQGNSA. CDR3 residues: CASSLRRGLAGEETQYF. For the CDR3, the DNA is TGTGCCAGCAGCTTGAGACGCGGACTAGCGGGGGAAGAGACCCAGTACTTC.

This clone was counted only a few times. The V call is TRBV6-1, the J call TRBJ2-7; 10 bases map to TRBD2. V dropped 6 bases and J dropped 0; count of bases not matched to a gene: 2. The CDR3 has 14 amino acids. Germline V lookup: CDR1 MNHNS, CDR2 SASEGT. The CDR3 loop is CASRRTSGSYEQYF. The CDR3 bases are TGTGCCAGCAGAAGGACTAGCGGCTCCTACGAGCAGTACTTC.

The rearrangement links TRBV5-5 to TRBJ2-7, with TRBD1 matching 7 bases. Looked up from germline, CDR1 is SGHKS and CDR2 is YYEKEE (reference sequence). The CDR3 has 15 amino acids. After removal of 3 bases from V and 2 bases from J, the junction contained 8 bases not matched to a gene. The CDR3 region is CASSSPRQGAYEQYF. CDR3 coding DNA: TGTGCCAGCAGCTCCCCCCGACAGGGCGCCTACGAGCAGTACTTC.

V gene TRBV9 combines with J gene TRBJ2-1; D is uncertain. Germline V gene lookup returns CDR1 SGDLS and CDR2 YYNGEE. The V gene lost 4 bases and the J gene lost 8 bases, with 13 bases spanning the gap. The CDR3 is 13 amino acids. The CDR3 here is CASSPPASDEQFF. CDR3 bases: TGTGCCAGCAGCCCCCCAGCGTCGGATGAGCAGTTCTTC.

This chain connects TRBV27 to TRBJ2-3; 12 nucleotides align to TRBD2. Germline CDR1 is MNHEY and CDR2 is SMNVEV (reference sequence). The junction had 5 bases not matched to a gene; V was cut back by 3 bases and J by 4 bases. The CDR3 sequence is 16 residues long. The CDR3 DNA reads TGTGCCAGCAGTTTTGGCCTAGCGGGAGGGGCAGATACGCAGTATTTT. Its protein is CASSFGLAGGADTQYF.

The CDR3 nucleotides are TGTGCCAGCAGCCCCGCGTGGGGGGACGCCTACAATGAGCAGTTCTTC. Encoded protein: CASSPAWGDAYNEQFF. This sequence joins TRBV11-2 and TRBJ2-1; D possibly corresponds to TRBD2 (6 bases). V lost 5 bases and J 2 bases, leaving 16 bases between the germline ends. Per germline, CDR1 SGHAT and CDR2 FQNNGV. This CDR3 region has 16 residues.

The chain carries TRBV7-9 and TRBJ2-7, with D perhaps TRBD2 (5 bases). CDR3 length: 13 amino acids. Looked up from germline, CDR1 is SEHNR and CDR2 is FQNEAQ (reference sequence). Trimming took 7 bases from V and 3 from J, leaving 13 bases between them. The CDR3 loop reads CASTSWENYEQYF. CDR3 bases: TGTGCCAGCACCTCGTGGGAGAACTACGAGCAGTACTTC.

Only one count was recorded for this clone. The rearrangement uses TRBV6-6 and TRBJ2-3; D ambiguous. V shed 4 bases and J shed 6 bases, with 20 bases lying between them. The CDR3 length is 16 residues. Germline lookup yields CDR1 MNHNY and CDR2 SVGAGI (reference sequence). The CDR3 here is CASSSRVVRPTDTQYF. The CDR3 DNA sequence: TGTGCCAGCAGTTCGAGAGTAGTAAGGCCCACGGATACGCAGTATTTT.

This clone was observed once. V usage is TRBV18 and J usage is TRBJ2-4; 7 bases align to TRBD1. Germline values: CDR1 KGHSH, CDR2 LQKENI. This CDR3 has 12 residues. V gave up 4 bases and J gave up 7 bases; unmatched junction bases: 1. The CDR3 nucleotides are TGTGCCAGCTCACAGGGGGCGAACATTCAGTACTTC. This gives the protein CASSQGANIQYF.

The rearrangement joins TRBV4-3 to TRBJ1-2, with D tentatively TRBD1 (5 bases). Germline V lookup: CDR1 LGHNA, CDR2 YSLEER. CDR3 length: 15 residues. Trimming removed 3 bases from V and 3 bases from J, with 14 bases in between. The DNA of the CDR3 is TGCGCCAGCAGCCAGTGGCGATCGGGGGACTATGGCTACACCTTC. Protein product: CASSQWRSGDYGYTF.

The J gene is TRBJ1-1, the V gene TRBV7-9; D not resolved. The CDR3 has 12 residues. The V end was cut by 5 bases, the J end by 2 bases, with 6 bases between. Germline CDR1 is SEHNR and CDR2 is FQNEAQ (reference sequence). DNA of the CDR3: TGTGCCAGCAGCCTTAGTAACACTGAAGCTTTCTTT. It is translated as CASSLSNTEAFF. The full variable domain, completed using reference TRBV7-9 and TRBJ1-1, is DTGVSQNPRHKITKRGQNVTFRCDPISEHNRLYWYRQTLGQGPEFLTYFQNEAQLEKSRLLSDRFSAERPKGSFSTLEIQRTEQGDSAMYLCASSLSNTEAFFGQGTRLTVV.

The chain is built from TRBV7-9 and TRBJ1-2, with 7 bases fitting TRBD1. V lost 0 bases, J lost 5 bases, and 3 bases stayed unmatched. CDR3 length: 14 amino acids. Looked up from germline, CDR1 is SEHNR and CDR2 is FQNEAQ (reference sequence). The CDR3 DNA reads TGTGCCAGCAGCTTAGCGAGGGGACAGTATGGCTACACCTTC. It codes for CASSLARGQYGYTF.

This rearrangement joins TRBV6-1 to TRBJ1-1, with D uncertain. V dropped 4 bases and J dropped 0 bases, with 6 bases sitting between them. Germline V gene lookup returns CDR1 MNHNS and CDR2 SASEGT. This CDR3 spans 13 amino acids. CDR3 sequence reads: CASSAQMNTEAFF. DNA for the CDR3: TGTGCCAGCAGTGCGCAAATGAACACTGAAGCTTTCTTT.

The rearrangement links TRBV5-1 to TRBJ2-1, with 9 bases identical to TRBD2. Germline V gives CDR1 SGHRS, CDR2 YFSETQ. The length of the CDR3 is 15 residues. With 4 bases clipped from V and 3 bases from J, the junction kept 5 bases outside the gene matches. The CDR3 DNA follows: TGCGCCAGCAGCGTGACTAGCGGCAACTACAATGAGCAGTTCTTC. This codes for CASSVTSGNYNEQFF.

This clone showed up just a few times. V gene TRBV5-4 combines with J gene TRBJ1-2, with 7 bases lining up with TRBD1. CDR3 length: 13 amino acids. Germline V CDR1 and CDR2: SGHNT, YYREEE (reference sequence). J was trimmed by 4 bases and V by 4 bases; bases with no gene match: 4. The CDR3 is CASSVGQFYGYTF. CDR3 bases: TGTGCCAGCAGCGTGGGACAGTTCTATGGCTACACCTTC.

The V gene is TRBV9, the J gene TRBJ1-2; no clear D gene. CDR1 and CDR2 from the germline V gene are SGDLS and YYNGEE. CDR3 length: 11 residues. Trimming left V 5 bases short and J 2 bases short, with 4 bases between. CDR3 loop: CASRDNYGYTF. CDR3 sequence (DNA): TGTGCCAGCAGGGACAACTATGGCTACACCTTC. Combining the CDR3 with reference TRBV9 and TRBJ1-2 gives the whole variable domain DSGVTQTPKHLITATGQRVTLRCSPRSGDLSVYWYQQSLDQGLQFLIQYYNGEERAKGNILERFSAQQFPDLHSELNLSSLELGDSALYFCASRDNYGYTFGSGTRLTVV.